Listed below are T cell receptor beta chains from one sample, sequenced in a study of shared clonotypes between healthy human individuals. Sequencing was performed with immunoSEQ multiplex PCR; in TCRdb, only in-frame clones are kept and a portion is missing. The profile covers fewer than 3 million clones, with around 93% appearing a single time and approximately 0.39% taken by the ten largest. The sample comprised naive CD4+ T cells from PBMCs. These receptors came from a man aged 18 to 29 in good health. Some clones in this sample may be carry-over from other donors' samples. The CDR3 runs from the conserved cysteine through the conserved F or W. The order of the fields is CDR3 protein, CDR3 DNA, V gene, J gene, clone size, D gene. A D gene is named only where the DNA matches it firmly. Clone size is not always given. Where it is, it says once, few, many or a class for expanded clones.

CDR3: CASLRSTEAFF; DNA: TGTGCCAGCCTCAGATCCACTGAAGCTTTCTTT; V: TRBV28; J: TRBJ1-1; size: NA; D: NA
CDR3: CAWSVGNTEAFF; DNA: TGTGCCTGGAGTGTCGGGAACACTGAAGCTTTCTTT; V: TRBV30; J: TRBJ1-1; size: few; D: NA
CDR3: CASSHPGVGGTEAFF; DNA: TGTGCCAGCAGCCACCCCGGTGTCGGGGGCACTGAAGCTTTCTTT; V: TRBV6-1; J: TRBJ1-1; size: NA; D: NA
CDR3: CASSPPQGYEQYF; DNA: TGTGCCAGCAGCCCCCCTCAGGGCTACGAGCAGTACTTC; V: TRBV28; J: TRBJ2-7; size: NA; D: NA
CDR3: CASSQGQSTEKLFF; DNA: TGTGCCAGCAGCCAGGGACAGTCGACTGAAAAACTGTTTTTT; V: TRBV5-4; J: TRBJ1-4; size: NA; D: TRBD1
CDR3: CASSLTTERGDEQFF; DNA: TGCGCCAGCAGCCTTACGACAGAAAGGGGGGATGAGCAGTTCTTC; V: TRBV5-1; J: TRBJ2-1; size: NA; D: NA
CDR3: CASSSGSRYEQYF; DNA: TGTGCCAGCAGTAGCGGGAGTCGGTACGAGCAGTACTTC; V: TRBV6-6; J: TRBJ2-7; size: NA; D: TRBD2
CDR3: CASSLGHPSSYEQYF; DNA: TGTGCCAGCAGTTTAGGACACCCCAGCTCCTACGAGCAGTACTTC; V: TRBV27; J: TRBJ2-7; size: NA; D: NA
CDR3: CASSLQLPRSTPSYEQYF; DNA: TGTGCCAGCAGTTTGCAGTTGCCCCGGTCCACTCCCTCCTACGAGCAGTACTTC; V: TRBV28; J: TRBJ2-7; size: NA; D: NA
CDR3: CASSPPVSSTDTQYF; DNA: TGTGCCAGCTCACCACCCGTATCTAGCACAGATACGCAGTATTTT; V: TRBV18; J: TRBJ2-3; size: NA; D: NA
CDR3: CASTRGTALNTEAFF; DNA: TGTGCCAGCACCCGAGGGACAGCGCTGAACACTGAAGCTTTCTTT; V: TRBV9; J: TRBJ1-1; size: NA; D: TRBD1
CDR3: CASSIQGEQYF; DNA: TGTGCCAGTAGTATTCAAGGAGAGCAGTACTTC; V: TRBV19; J: TRBJ2-7; size: NA; D: NA
CDR3: CASSLEGVGNTIYF; DNA: TGCGCCAGCAGCTTGGAAGGGGTTGGAAACACCATATATTTT; V: TRBV5-1; J: TRBJ1-3; size: NA; D: NA
CDR3: CAWSAPLGRRGLYEQYF; DNA: TGTGCCTGGAGTGCCCCCTTAGGGCGGCGGGGACTCTACGAGCAGTACTTC; V: TRBV30; J: TRBJ2-7; size: NA; D: NA
CDR3: CASTPGPTYEQYF; DNA: TGTGCCAGCACCCCAGGTCCCACCTACGAGCAGTACTTC; V: TRBV28; J: TRBJ2-7; size: NA; D: NA
CDR3: CASSYRASGVQETQYF; DNA: TGTGCCAGCAGTTACCGGGCTAGCGGGGTCCAAGAGACCCAGTACTTC; V: TRBV6-6; J: TRBJ2-5; size: NA; D: TRBD2
CDR3: CASSSYFGSNEKLFF; DNA: TGTGCCAGCAGCTCTTACTTCGGCTCTAATGAAAAACTGTTTTTT; V: TRBV7-9; J: TRBJ1-4; size: NA; D: NA
CDR3: CASSLPGGTDTQYF; DNA: TGTGCCAGCTCACTCCCAGGGGGTACAGATACGCAGTATTTT; V: TRBV18; J: TRBJ2-3; size: NA; D: TRBD1
CDR3: CASSPGQGAGDTQYF; DNA: TGTGCCAGCAGTCCCGGACAGGGGGCTGGAGATACGCAGTATTTT; V: TRBV6-4; J: TRBJ2-3; size: NA; D: TRBD1
CDR3: CASSRYLGQDTQYF; DNA: TGTGCCAGCAGTCGTTACTTGGGACAAGATACGCAGTATTTT; V: TRBV6-5; J: TRBJ2-3; size: NA; D: NA
CDR3: CASSLQGTGVNYGYTF; DNA: TGCGCCAGCAGCCTCCAGGGGACAGGAGTTAACTATGGCTACACCTTC; V: TRBV4-1; J: TRBJ1-2; size: NA; D: TRBD1
CDR3: CASSPLSGSGYNEQFF; DNA: TGTGCCAGTAGTCCCCTCAGCGGGAGCGGGTACAATGAGCAGTTCTTC; V: TRBV19; J: TRBJ2-1; size: NA; D: TRBD2
CDR3: CSVELRDTYEQYF; DNA: TGCAGCGTTGAGTTGAGAGATACCTACGAGCAGTACTTC; V: TRBV29-1; J: TRBJ2-7; size: NA; D: NA
CDR3: CASWDIASTTEAFF; DNA: TGTGCCAGCTGGGACATTGCATCCACCACTGAAGCTTTCTTT; V: TRBV19; J: TRBJ1-1; size: NA; D: NA
CDR3: CASSSPRDRGVNEQFF; DNA: TGTGCCAGCAGTTCTCCCCGGGACAGGGGGGTCAATGAGCAGTTCTTC; V: TRBV28; J: TRBJ2-1; size: NA; D: TRBD1